A single sample is the source of the 3 T cell receptor beta chains below, sequenced in a study of blood T cells in healthy people across ages. PCR was performed a second time for 7 to 11 cycles using a sample-barcoded 5' primer and a J-beta primer mix. TCRdb re-derived calls from the 5' RACE reads in MiXCR, one entry per CDR3 protein. The data show some 640,000 distinct CDR3 sequences, around 45% seen once. The sample comprised blood. The receptors here all came from a woman aged 55-70 years in good health.

The chain combines TRBV20-1 with TRBJ1-4; D is unresolved. There are 14 residues in the CDR3. The ends were cut back, 2 bases at V and 2 bases at J, with 9 bases in the middle. Germline values: CDR1 DFQATT, CDR2 SNEGSKA (reference sequence). Here the CDR3 reads CSARSVSTNEKLFF. CDR3 DNA: TGCAGTGCTAGATCGGTCAGCACTAATGAAAAACTGTTTTTT.

The CDR3 DNA reads as TGTGCCAGCGGGTTAGGGGTCCCAAATTCACCCCTCCACTTT. This translates into CASGLGVPNSPLHF. This sequence joins TRBV6-6 and TRBJ1-6; tentatively, D is TRBD1 (5 bases). The CDR3 contains 14 residues. Trimming shortened V by 8 bases and J by 7 bases, and 15 bases separated the two germline ends. CDR1 is MNHNY, CDR2 SVGAGI, per germline (reference sequence).

The rearrangement joins TRBV6-2 or TRBV6-3 to TRBJ2-7; D gene uncertain. The J call may be mistaken, given a closer DNA end match to TRBJ2-1. Looked up from germline, CDR1 is MNHEY and CDR2 is SVGEGT. This CDR3 has 11 residues. The CDR3 DNA sequence: TGTGCCAGCAAGGGCAGCCATGAGCAGTTCTTC. This gives the protein CASKGSHEQFF.